A single count supports the clone carrying this T cell receptor beta chain. This sample is part of a study of OX40 agonist ivuxolimab in advanced cancers. The overall study: Every 2 weeks, patients got intravenous ivuxolimab at one of six dose levels (0.01-10 mg/kg). Prior anti-PD-1, anti-PD-L1 or anti-CTLA-4 therapy was allowed; around 43% had some.

Patients with a history of autoimmune disease or on systemic immunosuppression were excluded. Here immunoSEQ multiplex PCR was the method, and the copy in TCRdb shows in-frame clones only, minus some. The sample comprises approximately 100,000 clones, 70% to 90% of which are singletons, and about 3.8% rests with the top ten. Trimming removed 5 bases at V and 0 bases at J, with 8 bases between. The CDR3 consists of 13 residues. Germline V lookup: CDR1 SGHTA, CDR2 FQGNSA. V and J are TRBV7-2 and TRBJ2-7; D is unresolved. The clonotype originates from an adult with an advanced solid tumor such as melanoma, head and neck, liver or kidney cancer. The sequencing here drew on CD4+ or CD8+ T cells sorted from blood, taken in a trial of the OX40 agonist ivuxolimab. The CDR3 is CASSASASYEQYF. CDR3 DNA: TGTGCCAGCAGCGCCTCCGCCTCCTACGAGCAGTACTTC.